What follows are 7 T cell receptor beta chains derived from one specimen sequenced in a study of human T cells and chemical hapten exposure. TCRdb reprocessed the RACE reads via MiXCR and lists one record per CDR3 protein. The table lists some 350,000 distinct CDR3 sequences, approximately 6.3% of them singletons. The time point denotes: patch test 1, 2 weeks after DPC sensitization. Noted treatment: therapeutic diphenylcyclopropenone sensitization with weekly scalp DPC. This specimen consisted of whole blood, obtained in connection with sensitization to the hapten diphenylcyclopropenone (DPC). The receptors come from a woman under 30 with alopecia areata. Some clones in this sample may be carry-over from other donors' samples.

In this sample, this clonotype turned up a few times. V and J are TRBV12-3 or TRBV12-4 and TRBJ2-3; the D gene is possibly TRBD1 (5 bases). CDR3 length: 12 amino acids. The ends were cut back, 6 bases at V and 6 bases at J, with 10 bases in the middle. The CDR3 DNA follows: TGTGCCAGCAGGTGGGGCCGGGATACGCAGTATTTT. Amino acids: CASRWGRDTQYF.

The chain employs TRBV7-9 and TRBJ1-1, with D perhaps TRBD1 (6 bases). Germline-derived CDR1 and CDR2 are SEHNR and FQNEAQ (reference sequence). The CDR3 consists of 14 residues. V lost 5 bases to trimming and J lost 6 bases, with 16 bases between them. The CDR3 sequence is CASSPVTGLAEAFF. The CDR3 DNA sequence: TGTGCCAGCAGCCCTGTGACAGGACTTGCTGAAGCTTTCTTT.

This rearrangement joins TRBV29-1 to TRBJ2-3; the match to TRBD2 covers 10 bases. Trimming at V came to 7 bases and at J to 3 bases, leaving 10 bases not matched to a gene. CDR1 is SQVTM and CDR2 is ANQGSEA in the germline V gene. The CDR3 length is 15 residues. The CDR3 is CSAHFFSGGTDTQYF. Written as DNA, the CDR3 is TGCAGCGCCCACTTTTTTAGCGGGGGGACAGATACGCAGTATTTT.

The rearrangement uses TRBV12-3 or TRBV12-4 and TRBJ1-1; 7 bases match TRBD1. The CDR3 extends over 13 amino acids. With 5 bases clipped from V and 8 bases from J, the junction kept 8 bases outside the gene matches. The CDR3 DNA reads TGTGCCAGCAGTAATAAGGGGGCTACCGAAGCTTTCTTT. Amino acid sequence: CASSNKGATEAFF.

This rearrangement joins TRBV7-8 to TRBJ1-2; TRBD1 matches 7 bases. This CDR3 region has 12 residues. The ends lost 10 bases at V and 5 bases at J; junction bases unmatched: 7. CDR1 is SGHVS, CDR2 FQNEAQ, per germline. The CDR3 spells CATRDSHYGYTF. Written as DNA, the CDR3 is TGTGCCACACGGGACAGTCATTATGGCTACACCTTC.

This clonotype was detected only a few times. This chain joins TRBV12-3 or TRBV12-4 and TRBJ1-2; maybe TRBD1 (5 bases). V lost 11 bases to trimming and J lost 5 bases, with 18 bases between them. This CDR3 contains 13 residues. The CDR3 region is CAASRERAYGYTF. CDR3 sequence (DNA): TGTGCCGCGAGCAGGGAGCGAGCATATGGCTACACCTTC.

This clonotype was seen a handful of times. The chain is built from TRBV6-2 or TRBV6-3 and TRBJ2-6; D is tentatively TRBD1 or TRBD2 (5 bases each). Trimming cost V 4 bases and J 0 bases, with 16 bases left between them. This CDR3 is built from 18 residues. Germline lookup yields CDR1 MNHEY and CDR2 SVGEGT. CDR3 sequence reads: CASSSLPGRISGANVLTF. In DNA form, the CDR3 reads TGTGCCAGCAGTTCCCTACCGGGACGGATCTCTGGGGCCAACGTCCTGACTTTC.